Sequencing of this T cell receptor (beta chain) was carried out in a study of cytomegalovirus exposure and HLA in healthy donors. The wider study: Genotyping of some 390 donors showed that 65% to 90% belonged to the Caucasian-associated ancestry cluster. Study-level findings and limits: Certain sequence variants were highly shared and formed a cluster, and this cluster was likely a sequencing artifact. Analysis performed later showed TCR beta chains linked to HLA being more clonally expanded than equally common others. Most TCR beta V segments were productive about 90% or about 30% of the time in an earlier analysis.

This clone was seen a handful of times. Its antigen is unidentified. PCR used 60 Vbeta primers and 13 Jbeta primers. TCRdb's copy holds only in-frame clones and misses some; the assay was immunoSEQ multiplex PCR. The profile shows 110,000 or so clones, roughly four fifths of them singletons. The sequence was obtained from a man aged 50 to 60 in good health and CMV-seropositive. The sequenced sample was PBMCs.

CDR3 sequence: CASSRNRDSEGYGYTF. The CDR3 DNA follows: TGCGCCAGCAGCCGAAACCGGGACAGCGAAGGCTATGGCTACACCTTC. The rearrangement joins TRBV5-1 to TRBJ1-2; 7 nucleotides match TRBD1. Germline assignment: CDR1 SGHRS and CDR2 YFSETQ. The ends lost 4 bases at V and 4 bases at J; junction bases unmatched: 13. The CDR3 consists of 16 residues.